The 14 T cell receptor beta chains given below trace back to one sample, sequenced in a study of blood T cell repertoires in COVID-19. Assay: immunoSEQ multiplex PCR; the TCRdb copy retains only in-frame clones and omits some. The data show roughly 300,000 clones, under 90% seen once. The sequencing sample was made of peripheral blood. The receptors come from a woman in her sixties with active or convalescent COVID-19.

The V call is TRBV7-8, the J call TRBJ2-6, with D hard to call. This CDR3 is built from 16 residues. The germline gives CDR1 SGHVS, CDR2 FQNEAQ. V was shortened by 5 bases and J by 1 base, with 12 bases between the two germline ends. In DNA form, the CDR3 reads TGTGCCAGCAGCCTTTCGCCGGTTTCTGGGGCCAACGTCCTGACTTTC. Amino acids: CASSLSPVSGANVLTF.

CDR3 nucleotide sequence: TGTGCCAGCAGGTCCGGGACAGGAAATTCACCCCTCCACTTT. Amino acid sequence: CASRSGTGNSPLHF. The V and J genes are TRBV6-5 and TRBJ1-6, with TRBD1 matching over 8 bases. The junction had 5 bases not matched to a gene; V was cut back by 6 bases and J by 7 bases. Per germline, CDR1 MNHEY and CDR2 SVGAGI. The CDR3 extends over 14 amino acids.

V is TRBV15 and J is TRBJ2-1; TRBD1 matches at 7 bases. CDR3 length: 17 residues. V shed 3 bases, J shed 0 bases, and the junction held 8 bases outside the gene matches. Germline V lookup: CDR1 LNHNV, CDR2 YYDKDF (reference sequence). The CDR3, as DNA: TGTGCCACCAGCAGTTGGGAGACAGGGAGCTCCTACAATGAGCAGTTCTTC. It yields the protein CATSSWETGSSYNEQFF.

V is TRBV2 and J is TRBJ1-5, with a weak D call TRBD1 (5 bases). The CDR3 loop spans 14 amino acids. Trimming took 5 bases from V and 4 from J, leaving 12 bases between them. In germline, CDR1 is SNHLY, CDR2 FYNNEI. DNA for the CDR3: TGTGCCAGCAGTTTAGGGGCTGGTAATCAGCCCCAGCATTTT. Translating it yields CASSLGAGNQPQHF.

The chain joins TRBV29-1 to TRBJ2-2; tentatively, D is TRBD1 (6 bases). CDR1 and CDR2 (germline): SQVTM, ANQGSEA. The CDR3 totals 14 residues. Trimming stripped 6 bases from V and 5 bases from J, with 16 bases between. The CDR3 loop reads CSVPTGHLTGELFF. CDR3 coding DNA: TGCAGCGTCCCTACGGGACACCTTACCGGGGAGCTGTTTTTT.

The chain employs TRBV7-9 and TRBJ1-3, with 7 bases that match TRBD1. This CDR3 is 14 amino acids long. Germline V gene lookup returns CDR1 SEHNR and CDR2 FQNEAQ (reference sequence). V lost 5 bases and J lost 0; bases outside the gene matches: 1. The CDR3 loop is CASSRDSSGNTIYF. Written as DNA, the CDR3 is TGTGCCAGCAGCAGGGACAGCTCTGGAAACACCATATATTTT.

V is TRBV27 and J is TRBJ2-1, with D perhaps matching TRBD2 (6 bases). V lost 2 bases and J lost 7, with 9 bases in between. In germline, CDR1 is MNHEY, CDR2 SMNVEV (reference sequence). The CDR3 totals 13 residues. The CDR3 spells CASSLGGFNEQFF. CDR3 DNA sequence: TGTGCCAGCAGTTTAGGGGGGTTTAATGAGCAGTTCTTC.

The chain is built from TRBV11-1 and TRBJ1-3, with D perhaps matching TRBD1 (6 bases). Looked up from germline, CDR1 is SGHAT and CDR2 is FQDESV (reference sequence). The V end was cut by 2 bases, the J end by 2 bases, with 7 bases between. This CDR3 contains 14 residues. The CDR3 DNA follows: TGTGCCAGCAGCTTACACAGGGCTGGAAACACCATATATTTT. This sequence encodes CASSLHRAGNTIYF.

The CDR3 nucleotides are TGCGCCAGCAGCTTAGGACTTATGGGTTACAATGAGCAGTTCTTC. Translated: CASSLGLMGYNEQFF. The chain combines TRBV4-1 with TRBJ2-1; possible D gene TRBD2, 5 bases. This CDR3 comprises 15 residues. The V end lost 5 bases, the J end lost 4 bases, and 15 bases lay between the germline ends. Germline V gene lookup returns CDR1 MGHRA and CDR2 YSYEKL.

V is TRBV10-3 and J is TRBJ1-1, with D tentatively TRBD1 (6 bases). CDR1 and CDR2 from the germline V gene are ENHRY and SYGVKD. This CDR3 comprises 14 residues. Trimming stripped 8 bases from V and 0 bases from J, with 13 bases between. The CDR3 sequence is CAIARDTVNTEAFF. CDR3 in DNA: TGTGCCATCGCTAGGGACACCGTGAACACTGAAGCTTTCTTT.

The chain uses TRBV19 and TRBJ1-1, with a weak D call TRBD1 (6 bases). Trimming took 4 bases from V and 6 from J, leaving 12 bases between them. This CDR3 contains 13 residues. Germline CDR1 and CDR2: LNHDA and SQIVND (reference sequence). The CDR3 loop is CASSRQGLAEAFF. The CDR3 region has the DNA TGTGCCAGTAGTAGGCAGGGGCTAGCTGAAGCTTTCTTT.

J is TRBJ1-1 and V is TRBV6-2 or TRBV6-3; TRBD1 aligns across 7 bases. CDR1 and CDR2 from the germline V gene are MNHEY and SVGEGT. V trimming: 0 bases; J trimming: 4 bases; junction bases outside the gene matches: 5. This CDR3 comprises 15 residues. The CDR3 here is CASSYSTGFRTEAFF. The CDR3 DNA follows: TGTGCCAGCAGTTACTCGACAGGGTTTCGCACTGAAGCTTTCTTT.

The chain joins TRBV18 to TRBJ1-1; perhaps TRBD1 as D (6 bases). The V and J ends lost 3 bases and 2 bases respectively, with 16 bases between them. Germline V lookup: CDR1 KGHSH, CDR2 LQKENI. CDR3 length: 16 amino acids. CDR3 nucleotides: TGTGCCAGCTCACCGCCAGGGGCCCAGGGAAACACTGAAGCTTTCTTT. Encoded protein: CASSPPGAQGNTEAFF.

This clone showed up just once. This chain uses TRBV6-4 with TRBJ2-5, with 7 bases fitting TRBD1. The CDR3 contains 13 residues. From germline, CDR1 is MRHNA and CDR2 SNTAGT. The V segment lost 8 bases and the J segment 4 bases; nucleotides outside the gene matches: 7. CDR3 amino acids: CASLRRQGETQYF. The CDR3 DNA is TGTGCCAGCCTAAGGAGACAGGGAGAGACCCAGTACTTC.